This is a list of T cell receptor beta chains from one sample in a study of cytomegalovirus exposure and HLA in healthy donors. The method was immunoSEQ multiplex PCR; TCRdb's version includes in-frame clones alone and lacks a portion of them. The table records under 100,000 clones, 76% of them present only once. The source material was PBMCs. Every receptor here comes from a man aged 40-55 years in good health and CMV-seronegative. CDR3s include the opening cysteine and the closing phenylalanine or tryptophan. A D gene is named only where the DNA matches it firmly. Some rows have no size entry. The others give once, few or many, or a class for an expanded clone.

J gene: TRBJ1-5; clone size: NA; D gene: TRBD1; V gene: TRBV6-1; CDR3 protein: CASSYDRDHQPQHF; CDR3 DNA: TGTGCCAGCAGTTATGACAGGGATCATCAGCCCCAGCATTTT
J gene: TRBJ2-3; clone size: NA; D gene: TRBD2; V gene: TRBV19; CDR3 protein: CASSIVLTGLAGLDTQYF; CDR3 DNA: TGTGCCAGTAGTATAGTTTTAACGGGACTAGCGGGGTTGGATACGCAGTATTTT
J gene: TRBJ2-1; clone size: NA; D gene: TRBD1; V gene: TRBV5-4; CDR3 protein: CASSLGQGAFIRDNEQFF; CDR3 DNA: TGTGCCAGCAGCCTGGGACAGGGGGCTTTCATACGAGACAATGAGCAGTTCTTC
J gene: TRBJ1-1; clone size: NA; D gene: NA; V gene: TRBV11-3; CDR3 protein: CASSPWTNPRGTEAFF; CDR3 DNA: TGTGCCAGCAGCCCCTGGACAAACCCTAGAGGAACTGAAGCTTTCTTT
J gene: TRBJ2-5; clone size: NA; D gene: TRBD1; V gene: TRBV5-1; CDR3 protein: CASGLTGTQETQYF; CDR3 DNA: TGCGCCAGCGGGTTGACAGGGACCCAAGAGACCCAGTACTTC
J gene: TRBJ2-7; clone size: NA; D gene: NA; V gene: TRBV2; CDR3 protein: CASSLTGGVRSYEQYF; CDR3 DNA: TGTGCCAGCAGCTTAACAGGCGGGGTTAGGTCCTACGAGCAGTACTTC
J gene: TRBJ1-6; clone size: few; D gene: NA; V gene: TRBV11-2; CDR3 protein: CASSLKSREGNSPLHF; CDR3 DNA: TGTGCCAGCAGCTTAAAAAGTCGGGAGGGCAATTCACCCCTCCACTTT
J gene: TRBJ2-7; clone size: NA; D gene: TRBD1; V gene: TRBV18; CDR3 protein: CASSPGQGFYEQYF; CDR3 DNA: TGTGCCAGCTCACCTGGACAGGGGTTCTACGAGCAGTACTTC
J gene: TRBJ1-2; clone size: NA; D gene: TRBD1; V gene: TRBV28; CDR3 protein: CASSFGTVGYGYTF; CDR3 DNA: TGTGCCAGCAGTTTCGGGACAGTCGGCTATGGCTACACCTTC
J gene: TRBJ2-7; clone size: NA; D gene: TRBD2; V gene: TRBV9; CDR3 protein: CASSAGGLALYEQYF; CDR3 DNA: TGTGCCAGCAGCGCGGGGGGACTAGCCCTATACGAGCAGTACTTC
J gene: TRBJ1-1; clone size: NA; D gene: NA; V gene: TRBV19; CDR3 protein: CASTPPGLLNTEAFF; CDR3 DNA: TGTGCCAGTACCCCCCCGGGACTCCTGAACACTGAAGCTTTCTTT